The 8 T cell receptor beta chains presented below share a single source sample, sequenced in a study of blood T cell repertoires in COVID-19. Sequencing used immunoSEQ multiplex PCR; TCRdb keeps in-frame clones, though not all of them. The table has around 260,000 clones, under 90% seen once. Sequencing was performed on peripheral blood. The receptors shown here come from a man aged 55 to 70 with acute or convalescent COVID-19.

The chain recombines TRBV12-3 or TRBV12-4 with TRBJ1-6; D perhaps matches TRBD1 (6 bases). This CDR3 is built from 13 residues. With 4 bases removed from V and 13 bases from J, the gap between germline ends came to 14 bases. The DNA for the CDR3 is TGTGCCAGCAGTTACAACAGGGAGAGGCCCCTCCACTTT. Residues: CASSYNRERPLHF.

V gene TRBV30 combines with J gene TRBJ1-3; D might be TRBD1 (6 bases). Germline V gene lookup returns CDR1 GTSNPN and CDR2 SVGIG (reference sequence). The CDR3 totals 14 residues. V lost 2 bases, J lost 4 bases, and 12 bases lay in between. This chain's CDR3 is CAWSRGHSGNTIYF. The DNA for the CDR3 is TGTGCCTGGAGTAGGGGACATTCCGGAAACACCATATATTTT. Filled out from reference TRBV30 and TRBJ1-3, the complete variable domain reads SQTIHQWPATLVQPVGSPLSLECTVEGTSNPNLYWYRQAAGRGLQLLFYSVGIGQISSEVPQNLSASRPQDRQFILSSKKLLLSDSGFYLCAWSRGHSGNTIYFGEGSWLTVV.

The V and J genes are TRBV11-2 and TRBJ2-7; D may be TRBD1 (5 bases). Germline lookup yields CDR1 SGHAT and CDR2 FQNNGV. CDR3 size: 13 residues. V lost 1 base and J lost 7, with 11 bases in between. The CDR3: CASSLVGALEQYF. The CDR3 DNA reads as TGTGCCAGCAGCTTAGTTGGGGCCCTGGAGCAGTACTTC.

This rearrangement joins TRBV19 to TRBJ1-5, with TRBD1 matching over 9 bases. This CDR3 is 20 amino acids long. CDR1 is LNHDA, CDR2 SQIVND, per germline (reference sequence). Trimming cost V 1 base and J 2 bases; bases outside gene matches: 15. This chain's CDR3 is CASSIGLISGQGTGNQPQHF. As DNA, the CDR3 is TGTGCCAGTAGTATAGGTCTCATTTCGGGACAGGGTACGGGCAATCAGCCCCAGCATTTT.

The chain is built from TRBV10-1 and TRBJ2-2; TRBD1 aligns across 8 bases. The CDR3 has 11 residues. Germline V lookup: CDR1 WNHNN, CDR2 SYGVQD (reference sequence). The ends lost 6 bases at V and 11 bases at J; junction bases unmatched: 2. CDR3 coding DNA: TGCGCCAGCAGAGGACAGGGTGAGCTGTTTTTT. Amino acids: CASRGQGELFF.

The J gene is TRBJ2-7, the V gene TRBV9, with 7 nucleotides matching TRBD2. Germline lookup yields CDR1 SGDLS and CDR2 YYNGEE. There are 14 residues in the CDR3. With 6 bases clipped from V and 5 bases from J, the junction kept 11 bases outside the gene matches. CDR3 sequence: CASNRAGAPHEQYF. DNA of the CDR3: TGTGCCAGCAACCGGGCGGGAGCCCCCCACGAGCAGTACTTC.

The chain uses TRBV9 and TRBJ1-2, with D perhaps TRBD1 (6 bases). The CDR3 is 17 amino acids. CDR1 is SGDLS and CDR2 is YYNGEE in the germline V gene. Trimming removed 0 bases from V and 2 bases from J, with 17 bases in between. The CDR3 loop is CASSVAGRTQGNYGYTF. The DNA of the CDR3 is TGTGCCAGCAGCGTAGCTGGGCGAACACAGGGCAACTATGGCTACACCTTC.

V and J are TRBV3-1 (or the pseudogene TRBV3-2) and TRBJ2-7; 8 nucleotides match TRBD1. Germline trimming cut 2 bases from V and 2 bases from J; bases unmatched to any gene: 2. The CDR3 spans 14 residues. CDR1 LGHDT and CDR2 YNNKEL come from the germline V gene (reference sequence). CDR3: CASSQTTGAYEQYF. CDR3 sequence (DNA): TGTGCCAGCAGCCAAACGACAGGGGCCTACGAGCAGTACTTC.